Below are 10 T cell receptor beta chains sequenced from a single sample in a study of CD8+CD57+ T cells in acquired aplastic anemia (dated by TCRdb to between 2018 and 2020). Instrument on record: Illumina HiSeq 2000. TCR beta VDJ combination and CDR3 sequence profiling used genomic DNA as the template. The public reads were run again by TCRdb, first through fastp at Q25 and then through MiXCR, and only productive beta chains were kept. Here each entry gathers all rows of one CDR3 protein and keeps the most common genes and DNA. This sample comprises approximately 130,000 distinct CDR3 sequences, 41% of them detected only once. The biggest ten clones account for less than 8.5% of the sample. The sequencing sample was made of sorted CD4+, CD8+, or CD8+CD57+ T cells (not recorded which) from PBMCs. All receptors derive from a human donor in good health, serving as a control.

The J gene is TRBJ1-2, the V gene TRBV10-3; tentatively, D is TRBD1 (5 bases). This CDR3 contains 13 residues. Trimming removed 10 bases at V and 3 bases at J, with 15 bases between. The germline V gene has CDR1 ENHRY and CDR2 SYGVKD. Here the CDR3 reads CASIQEADYGYTF. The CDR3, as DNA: TGTGCCAGCATACAGGAGGCGGACTATGGCTACACCTTC.

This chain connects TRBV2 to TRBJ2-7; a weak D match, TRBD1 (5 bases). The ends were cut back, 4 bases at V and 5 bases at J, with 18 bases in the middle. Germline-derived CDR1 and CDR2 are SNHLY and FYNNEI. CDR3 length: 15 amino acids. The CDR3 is CASSAYPQESDEQYF. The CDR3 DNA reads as TGTGCCAGCAGTGCCTACCCACAGGAGAGCGACGAGCAGTACTTC.

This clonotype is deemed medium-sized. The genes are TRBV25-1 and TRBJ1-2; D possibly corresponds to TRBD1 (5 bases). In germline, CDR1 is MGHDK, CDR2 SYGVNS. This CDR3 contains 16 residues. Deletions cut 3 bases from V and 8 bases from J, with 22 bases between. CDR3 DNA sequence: TGTGCCAGCAGTGACGAGGTTGGGGCGTCGGTACTCGGCTACACCTTC. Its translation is CASSDEVGASVLGYTF.

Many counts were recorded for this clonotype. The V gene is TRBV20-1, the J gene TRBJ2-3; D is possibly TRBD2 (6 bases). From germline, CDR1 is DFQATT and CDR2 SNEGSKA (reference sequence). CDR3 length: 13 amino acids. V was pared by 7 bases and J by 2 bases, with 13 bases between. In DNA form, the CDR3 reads TGCAGTGTAGGTGGGGGGTACACAGATACGCAGTATTTT. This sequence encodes CSVGGGYTDTQYF.

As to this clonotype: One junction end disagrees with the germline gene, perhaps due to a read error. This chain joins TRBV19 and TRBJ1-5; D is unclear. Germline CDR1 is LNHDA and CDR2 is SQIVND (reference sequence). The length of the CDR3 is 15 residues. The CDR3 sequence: CASSIDVDSNQPQHF. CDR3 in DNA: TGTGCCAGTAGTATAGACGTGGATAGCAATCAGCCTCAGCATTTT.

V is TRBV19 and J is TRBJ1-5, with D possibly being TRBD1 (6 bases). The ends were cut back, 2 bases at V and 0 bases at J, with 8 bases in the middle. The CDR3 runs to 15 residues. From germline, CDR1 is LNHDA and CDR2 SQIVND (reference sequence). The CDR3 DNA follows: TGTGCCAGTAGTATAAGGACAGATAGCAATCAGCCCCAGCATTTT. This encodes CASSIRTDSNQPQHF.

CDR3 sequence: CATSGDYSRYEQYF. The CDR3 DNA reads as TGTGCCACCAGCGGGGACTACAGCCGCTACGAGCAGTACTTC. This chain uses TRBV15 with TRBJ2-7, with TRBD2 identical over 7 bases. The CDR3 sequence is 14 residues long. The germline CDR1 and CDR2 sequences are LNHNV and YYDKDF (reference sequence). V shed 5 bases and J 3 bases; nucleotides not matched to a gene: 7. Full variable domain (rest looked up from reference TRBV15 and TRBJ2-7): DAMVIQNPRYQVTQFGKPVTLSCSQTLNHNVMYWYQQKSSQAPKLLFHYYDKDFNNEADTPDNFQSRRPNTSFCFLDIRSPGLGDTAMYLCATSGDYSRYEQYFGPGTRLTVT.

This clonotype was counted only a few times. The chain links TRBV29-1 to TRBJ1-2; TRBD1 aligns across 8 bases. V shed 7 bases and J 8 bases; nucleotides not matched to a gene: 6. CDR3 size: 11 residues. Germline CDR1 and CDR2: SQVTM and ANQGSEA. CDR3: CSAGQGEGYTF. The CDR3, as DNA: TGCAGCGCAGGACAGGGAGAAGGCTACACCTTC.

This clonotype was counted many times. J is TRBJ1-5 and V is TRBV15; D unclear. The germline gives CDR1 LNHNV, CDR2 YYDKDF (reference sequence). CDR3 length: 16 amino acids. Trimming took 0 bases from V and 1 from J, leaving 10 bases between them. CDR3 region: CATSRDSTASNQPQHF. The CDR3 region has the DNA TGTGCCACCAGCAGAGATAGCACTGCGAGCAATCAGCCCCAGCATTTT.

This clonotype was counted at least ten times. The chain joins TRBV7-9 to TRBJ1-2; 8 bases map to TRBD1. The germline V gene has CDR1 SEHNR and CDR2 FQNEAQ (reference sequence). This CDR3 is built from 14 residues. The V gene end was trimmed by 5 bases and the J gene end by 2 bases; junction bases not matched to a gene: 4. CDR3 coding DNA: TGTGCCAGCAGCCGTAGGACAGGGAACTATGGCTACACCTTC. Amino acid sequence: CASSRRTGNYGYTF.